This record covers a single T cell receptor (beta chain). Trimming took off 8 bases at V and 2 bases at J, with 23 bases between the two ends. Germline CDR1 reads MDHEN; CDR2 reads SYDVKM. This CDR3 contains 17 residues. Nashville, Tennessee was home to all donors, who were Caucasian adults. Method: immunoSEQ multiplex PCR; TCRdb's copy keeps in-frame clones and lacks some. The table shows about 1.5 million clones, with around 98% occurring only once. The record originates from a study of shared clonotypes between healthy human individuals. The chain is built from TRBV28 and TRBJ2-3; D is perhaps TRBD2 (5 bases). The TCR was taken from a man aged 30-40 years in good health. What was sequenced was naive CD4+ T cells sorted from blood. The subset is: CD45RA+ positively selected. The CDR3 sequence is CASGASADFVNTDTQYF. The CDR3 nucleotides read TGTGCCAGCGGCGCCTCAGCGGACTTTGTGAACACAGATACGCAGTATTTT.